One and the same sample provided the 29 T cell receptor beta chains below, sequenced in a study of shared clonotypes between healthy human individuals. The protocol was immunoSEQ multiplex PCR, while the TCRdb copy is restricted to in-frame clones and leaves out a portion. The top ten hold over 0.12% of the sample, which has roughly 2.6 million clones, just over 90% seen once. What was sequenced was naive CD4+ T cells sorted from blood. Stated subset: CD45RA+ positively selected. These receptors all stem from a man between 18 and 35 years old in good health.

The chain has TRBV25-1 and TRBJ2-7; 7 bases align to TRBD1. With V trimmed by 3 bases and J by 5 bases, 7 bases remained unmatched. Germline CDR1 reads MGHDK; CDR2 reads SYGVNS. This CDR3 has 14 residues. CDR3 sequence: CASSETRGLDEQYF. In nucleotides, the CDR3 is TGTGCCAGCAGTGAGACGAGGGGGCTCGACGAGCAGTACTTC.

The V gene is TRBV6-1, the J gene TRBJ2-7, with D perhaps matching TRBD1 (5 bases). The ends were cut back, 3 bases at V and 7 bases at J, with 7 bases in the middle. Germline values: CDR1 MNHNS, CDR2 SASEGT. CDR3 length: 11 amino acids. The chain's CDR3 is CASSEGREQYF. CDR3 nucleotides: TGTGCCAGCAGTGAGGGGCGAGAGCAGTACTTC.

The chain combines TRBV5-4 with TRBJ1-1; perhaps TRBD1 as D (5 bases). The CDR3 extends over 14 amino acids. Trimming removed 2 bases from V and 5 bases from J, with 13 bases in between. Per germline, CDR1 SGHNT and CDR2 YYREEE (reference sequence). The CDR3 is CASSFLDIGTEAFF. The CDR3 nucleotides are TGTGCCAGCAGCTTTCTGGACATAGGGACTGAAGCTTTCTTT. Looking up the rest from reference TRBV5-4 and TRBJ1-1 gives the full variable domain: ETGVTQSPTHLIKTRGQQVTLRCSSQSGHNTVSWYQQALGQGPQFIFQYYREEENGRGNFPPRFSGLQFPNYSSELNVNALELDDSALYLCASSFLDIGTEAFFGQGTRLTVV.

This clone has a single count. This chain connects TRBV15 to TRBJ2-3; a possible D gene is TRBD1 (5 bases). The germline V and J ends were trimmed by 11 bases and 6 bases, with 21 bases remaining between them. From germline, CDR1 is LNHNV and CDR2 YYDKDF (reference sequence). The CDR3 covers 14 residues. CDR3 bases: TGTGCCGCTTGGGGCCAGAGCGCCACCGATACGCAGTATTTT. It specifies CAAWGQSATDTQYF.

V gene TRBV27 combines with J gene TRBJ2-7; 10 bases fit TRBD1. The ends lost 1 base at V and 0 bases at J; junction bases unmatched: 12. From germline, CDR1 is MNHEY and CDR2 SMNVEV (reference sequence). The CDR3 has 19 amino acids. The CDR3 protein is CASSLWGQGPSGGSYEQYF. CDR3 nucleotides: TGTGCCAGCAGTTTATGGGGACAGGGGCCCTCGGGTGGCTCCTACGAGCAGTACTTC.

The chain is built from TRBV10-3 and TRBJ2-1; D possibly corresponds to TRBD1 (5 bases). Germline CDR1 is ENHRY and CDR2 is SYGVKD. The V gene lost 3 bases and the J gene lost 6 bases, with 9 bases spanning the gap. The CDR3 covers 13 residues. Here the CDR3 reads CAISEGAGNEQFF. The CDR3 coding sequence is TGTGCCATCAGTGAAGGGGCCGGCAATGAGCAGTTCTTC.

This chain joins TRBV20-1 and TRBJ2-2; no clear D gene. The CDR3 covers 11 residues. V was pared by 2 bases and J by 7 bases, with 5 bases between. Germline CDR1 DFQATT, CDR2 SNEGSKA (reference sequence). CDR3 residues: CSARNSGELFF. The CDR3 DNA sequence: TGCAGTGCTAGAAATAGCGGGGAGCTGTTTTTT.

The CDR3 here is CAAVKGNHSGANVLTF. The DNA for the CDR3 is TGTGCCGCGGTAAAAGGGAATCACTCTGGGGCCAACGTCCTGACTTTC. V is TRBV7-9 and J is TRBJ2-6; D is undetermined. The CDR3 extends over 16 amino acids. Germline loops: CDR1 SEHNR, CDR2 FQNEAQ (reference sequence). The V end lost 11 bases, the J end lost 0 bases, and 17 bases lay between the germline ends.

This rearrangement joins TRBV18 to TRBJ2-2; D is possibly TRBD2 (6 bases). The CDR3 runs 18 residues. Per the germline V gene, CDR1 is KGHSH and CDR2 is LQKENI. Trimming took 3 bases from V and 0 from J, leaving 17 bases between them. CDR3 sequence reads: CASSPIRAGLSNTGELFF. CDR3 sequence (DNA): TGTGCCAGCTCACCCATCCGAGCGGGCCTATCGAACACCGGGGAGCTGTTTTTT.

This sequence joins TRBV5-8 and TRBJ2-4, with D possibly TRBD2 on 6 matching bases. This CDR3 has 16 residues. The V gene lost 4 bases and the J gene lost 6 bases, with 20 bases spanning the gap. Per the germline V gene, CDR1 is SGHTS and CDR2 is YDEGEE. The CDR3 nucleotides are TGTGCCAGCAGCCGTGGGAGGCAGGGCTTATCAAACATTCAGTACTTC. Amino acid sequence: CASSRGRQGLSNIQYF. Full variable domain (remainder filled in from reference TRBV5-8 and TRBJ2-4): EAGVTQSPTHLIKTRGQQATLRCSPISGHTSVYWYQQALGLGLQFLLWYDEGEERNRGNFPPRFSGRQFPNYSSELNVNALELEDSALYLCASSRGRQGLSNIQYFGAGTRLSVL.

The rearrangement links TRBV6-1 to TRBJ1-2; no firm D call. CDR3 length: 15 amino acids. Trimming cost V 0 bases and J 4 bases, with 12 bases left between them. The germline gives CDR1 MNHNS, CDR2 SASEGT. The CDR3 region has the DNA TGTGCCAGCAGTGAAGCTTCAACCGCTACCTATGGCTACACCTTC. The encoded protein is CASSEASTATYGYTF.

Note on this clone: The same CDR3 arises from other DNA sequences in this sample as well. The chain has TRBV5-1 and TRBJ2-7, with no clear D. The ends were cut back, 0 bases at V and 1 base at J, with 8 bases in the middle. The CDR3 covers 14 residues. Germline CDR1 reads SGHRS; CDR2 reads YFSETQ. CDR3 in amino acids: CASSLEGQSYEQYF. DNA for the CDR3: TGCGCCAGCAGCTTGGAAGGGCAATCCTACGAGCAGTACTTC.

The V and J genes are TRBV5-3 and TRBJ1-1; D remains unclear. TRBV5-3 counts as an open reading frame of uncertain function. The CDR3 is 15 amino acids. Trimming stripped 3 bases from V and 1 base from J, with 13 bases between. CDR3 residues: CARSSPSTENTEAFF. In DNA form, the CDR3 reads TGTGCCAGAAGCTCACCCTCTACAGAGAACACTGAAGCTTTCTTT.

The chain joins TRBV4-1 to TRBJ1-3; 8 positions match TRBD1. CDR1 is MGHRA, CDR2 YSYEKL, per germline. CDR3 size: 16 residues. Trimming at V came to 2 bases and at J to 7 bases, leaving 10 bases not matched to a gene. In nucleotides, the CDR3 is TGCGCCAGCAGCCAACTGATCGGACAGGGAGTGAACACCATATATTTT. Protein: CASSQLIGQGVNTIYF.

The V gene is TRBV4-3, the J gene TRBJ2-3; D is undetermined. CDR1 LGHNA and CDR2 YSLEER come from the germline V gene. This CDR3 contains 15 residues. With 0 bases removed from V and 3 bases from J, the gap between germline ends came to 10 bases. CDR3 protein: CASSQDMTVTDTQYF. CDR3 bases: TGCGCCAGCAGCCAAGATATGACTGTGACAGATACGCAGTATTTT.

The V and J genes are TRBV5-4 and TRBJ2-3, with D perhaps TRBD1 or TRBD2 (5 bases each). V lost 0 bases and J lost 3, with 8 bases in between. CDR3 length: 14 residues. Germline CDR1 and CDR2: SGHNT and YYREEE (reference sequence). Written as DNA, the CDR3 is TGTGCCAGCAGCTTGGGGGACCCAACAGATACGCAGTATTTT. This gives the protein CASSLGDPTDTQYF.

The V call is TRBV5-1, the J call TRBJ2-3, with TRBD1 as a possible D gene (6 bases). Germline CDR1 and CDR2: SGHRS and YFSETQ. Trimming removed 6 bases at V and 2 bases at J, with 19 bases between. The CDR3 extends over 16 amino acids. CDR3 residues: CASMRFAGAPTDTQYF. In DNA, the CDR3 is TGCGCCAGCATGAGGTTTGCAGGGGCCCCCACAGATACGCAGTATTTT.

The chain couples TRBV11-3 to TRBJ2-3, with 9 bases identical to TRBD2. The trim removed 5 bases at V and 0 bases at J, leaving 6 bases unmatched. The V gene's germline CDR1 is SGHNT and CDR2 YENEEA. This CDR3 region has 16 residues. The CDR3 DNA is TGTGCCAGCAGCCTGACTAGCGGAGCTAGCACAGATACGCAGTATTTT. This gives the protein CASSLTSGASTDTQYF.

This rearrangement joins TRBV7-6 to TRBJ2-3; 12 bases line up with TRBD2. The CDR3 totals 17 residues. V was pared by 1 base and J by 4 bases, with 6 bases of the junction left unmatched. Germline V gene data show CDR1 as SGHVS and CDR2 as FNYEAQ. The CDR3 region is CASSLGLAGGSSDTQYF. CDR3 in DNA: TGTGCCAGCAGCTTAGGTCTAGCGGGAGGGTCATCAGATACGCAGTATTTT. The whole variable domain, filled in from reference TRBV7-6 and TRBJ2-3, reads GAGVSQSPRYKVTKRGQDVALRCDPISGHVSLYWYRQALGQGPEFLTYFNYEAQQDKSGLPNDRFSAERPEGSISTLTIQRTEQRDSAMYRCASSLGLAGGSSDTQYFGPGTRLTVL.

The rearrangement joins TRBV15 to TRBJ2-3; D is unresolved. CDR3 length: 14 residues. Germline lookup yields CDR1 LNHNV and CDR2 YYDKDF (reference sequence). The V gene lost 0 bases and the J gene lost 5 bases, with 9 bases spanning the gap. As DNA, the CDR3 is TGTGCCACCAGCAGAGATCAAATGGGAGATACGCAGTATTTT. It encodes CATSRDQMGDTQYF. The full variable domain, rest sourced from reference TRBV15 and TRBJ2-3, is DAMVIQNPRYQVTQFGKPVTLSCSQTLNHNVMYWYQQKSSQAPKLLFHYYDKDFNNEADTPDNFQSRRPNTSFCFLDIRSPGLGDTAMYLCATSRDQMGDTQYFGPGTRLTVL.

Concerning this clone itself: Other DNA sequences of this sample code for an identical CDR3. The chain has TRBV7-9 and TRBJ1-3, with unresolved D. This CDR3 has 13 residues. Looked up from germline, CDR1 is SEHNR and CDR2 is FQNEAQ (reference sequence). Trimming stripped 1 base from V and 7 bases from J, with 8 bases between. CDR3 protein: CASSLGVGNTIYF. In DNA form, the CDR3 reads TGTGCCAGCAGCTTAGGGGTTGGGAACACCATATATTTT.

The chain recombines TRBV6-5 with TRBJ1-4; TRBD1 might be the D (5 bases). The V end was cut by 4 bases, the J end by 4 bases, with 10 bases between. Germline V CDR1 and CDR2: MNHEY, SVGAGI. The CDR3 has 14 amino acids. As DNA, the CDR3 is TGTGCCAGCAGTTCCCGACAGCTTAATGAAAAACTGTTTTTT. Translation: CASSSRQLNEKLFF.

The chain links TRBV5-4 to TRBJ2-6; no clear D. CDR1 and CDR2 (germline): SGHNT, YYREEE (reference sequence). The CDR3 runs to 15 residues. Deletions cut 0 bases from V and 3 bases from J, with 7 bases between. The CDR3 region is CASSLVGLGANVLTF. The CDR3 DNA reads TGTGCCAGCAGCTTGGTGGGTCTTGGGGCCAACGTCCTGACTTTC. Filled out from reference TRBV5-4 and TRBJ2-6, the complete variable domain reads ETGVTQSPTHLIKTRGQQVTLRCSSQSGHNTVSWYQQALGQGPQFIFQYYREEENGRGNFPPRFSGLQFPNYSSELNVNALELDDSALYLCASSLVGLGANVLTFGAGSRLTVL.

The V and J genes are TRBV14 and TRBJ2-7; D is ambiguous. V was shortened by 2 bases and J by 6 bases, with 14 bases between the two germline ends. CDR1 and CDR2 (germline): SGHDN, FVKESK. CDR3 length: 14 residues. DNA of the CDR3: TGTGCCAGCAGCCAATATCAGCACGTAGCCGAGCAGTACTTC. Translating it yields CASSQYQHVAEQYF.

The chain is built from TRBV9 and TRBJ2-5; 14 nucleotides align to TRBD2. The CDR3 runs to 19 residues. The germline CDR1 and CDR2 sequences are SGDLS and YYNGEE. J gave up 0 bases and V 2 bases, and 9 bases lay outside the gene matches. The CDR3 DNA reads TGTGCCAGCAGCGTCACCGGGACTAGCGGGAGCGGGGACCAAGAGACCCAGTACTTC. Translated: CASSVTGTSGSGDQETQYF.

The rearrangement uses TRBV10-2 and TRBJ2-7; TRBD2 matches 7 bases. The CDR3 runs 12 residues. Germline V gives CDR1 WSHSY, CDR2 SAAADI. V was pared by 7 bases and J by 2 bases, with 2 bases of the junction left unmatched. CDR3 protein: CASTTSPYEQYF. CDR3 DNA sequence: TGCGCCAGCACGACTAGCCCCTACGAGCAGTACTTC.

The chain couples TRBV6-1 to TRBJ2-7; TRBD1 aligns across 10 bases. In germline, CDR1 is MNHNS, CDR2 SASEGT. J was trimmed by 7 bases and V by 7 bases; bases with no gene match: 7. The CDR3 has 13 amino acids. In DNA, the CDR3 is TGTGCCAGCATTGGACAGGGGGAGAGGGAGCAGTACTTC. This gives the protein CASIGQGEREQYF.

The rearrangement links TRBV11-2 to TRBJ2-1; 8 bases fit TRBD2. This CDR3 contains 15 residues. Germline trimming cut 10 bases from V and 0 bases from J; bases unmatched to any gene: 8. Germline assignment: CDR1 SGHAT and CDR2 FQNNGV. CDR3 loop: CATRGGNSSYNEQFF. The DNA for the CDR3 is TGTGCCACCCGGGGGGGGAACAGCTCCTACAATGAGCAGTTCTTC.

The chain joins TRBV25-1 to TRBJ1-2; 7 nucleotides line up with TRBD1. Germline CDR1 reads MGHDK; CDR2 reads SYGVNS. V shed 2 bases and J 7 bases; nucleotides not matched to a gene: 4. The CDR3 loop spans 13 amino acids. The CDR3 DNA is TGTGCCAGCAGTGAAGGGACAGCCGCTGGCTACACCTTC. Translating gives CASSEGTAAGYTF.